This T cell receptor beta chain was documented in a study of patients and donors after allogeneic stem cell transplantation. TCRdb independently ran MiXCR on the RT-PCR reads; one entry per CDR3 protein. The table lists 800,000 to 1,000,000 distinct CDR3 sequences, roughly 18% of them singletons, with around 6% in the top ten. The CDR3 is made up of 14 amino acids. V lost 6 bases and J 0 bases, leaving 12 bases between the germline ends. The germline gives CDR1 MNHEY, CDR2 SMNVEV (reference sequence). The chain uses TRBV27 and TRBJ2-7; D may be TRBD1 (6 bases). The sequence was obtained from a human donor who was either an allogeneic HSCT recipient or a stem cell or donor lymphocyte infusion donor (not recorded which). It is not recorded whose cells these are; they may come from a transplant donor. Sequencing used blood, either unsorted or a sorted T cell fraction (not recorded which). The CDR3 coding sequence is TGTGCCAGCAGGCCCGGGACACCCTCCTACGAGCAGTACTTC. Translating gives CASRPGTPSYEQYF.